This T cell receptor (beta chain) was documented in a study of cytomegalovirus exposure and HLA in healthy donors. Whole-study results and caveats: The study designated roughly 160 TCR beta chains cytomegalovirus-associated. As was reported, the classifier diagnosed cytomegalovirus status with high specificity and sensitivity.

V dropped 0 bases and J dropped 2 bases, with 13 bases sitting between them. CDR1 is MNHEY and CDR2 is SVGAGI in the germline V gene. The CDR3 spans 16 residues. Assay: immunoSEQ multiplex PCR; the TCRdb copy retains only in-frame clones and omits some. The sample holds 150,000 or so clones, 75% to 90% seen once. Concerning this clone: The antigen remains undetermined.

This receptor was obtained from a man between 18 and 29 years old in good health and CMV-seropositive. Material: PBMCs. The chain has TRBV6-5 and TRBJ2-5, with D maybe TRBD2 (5 bases). CDR3 in amino acids: CASSYSRTAEQETQYF. DNA for the CDR3: TGTGCCAGCAGTTACTCGCGTACAGCGGAACAAGAGACCCAGTACTTC.